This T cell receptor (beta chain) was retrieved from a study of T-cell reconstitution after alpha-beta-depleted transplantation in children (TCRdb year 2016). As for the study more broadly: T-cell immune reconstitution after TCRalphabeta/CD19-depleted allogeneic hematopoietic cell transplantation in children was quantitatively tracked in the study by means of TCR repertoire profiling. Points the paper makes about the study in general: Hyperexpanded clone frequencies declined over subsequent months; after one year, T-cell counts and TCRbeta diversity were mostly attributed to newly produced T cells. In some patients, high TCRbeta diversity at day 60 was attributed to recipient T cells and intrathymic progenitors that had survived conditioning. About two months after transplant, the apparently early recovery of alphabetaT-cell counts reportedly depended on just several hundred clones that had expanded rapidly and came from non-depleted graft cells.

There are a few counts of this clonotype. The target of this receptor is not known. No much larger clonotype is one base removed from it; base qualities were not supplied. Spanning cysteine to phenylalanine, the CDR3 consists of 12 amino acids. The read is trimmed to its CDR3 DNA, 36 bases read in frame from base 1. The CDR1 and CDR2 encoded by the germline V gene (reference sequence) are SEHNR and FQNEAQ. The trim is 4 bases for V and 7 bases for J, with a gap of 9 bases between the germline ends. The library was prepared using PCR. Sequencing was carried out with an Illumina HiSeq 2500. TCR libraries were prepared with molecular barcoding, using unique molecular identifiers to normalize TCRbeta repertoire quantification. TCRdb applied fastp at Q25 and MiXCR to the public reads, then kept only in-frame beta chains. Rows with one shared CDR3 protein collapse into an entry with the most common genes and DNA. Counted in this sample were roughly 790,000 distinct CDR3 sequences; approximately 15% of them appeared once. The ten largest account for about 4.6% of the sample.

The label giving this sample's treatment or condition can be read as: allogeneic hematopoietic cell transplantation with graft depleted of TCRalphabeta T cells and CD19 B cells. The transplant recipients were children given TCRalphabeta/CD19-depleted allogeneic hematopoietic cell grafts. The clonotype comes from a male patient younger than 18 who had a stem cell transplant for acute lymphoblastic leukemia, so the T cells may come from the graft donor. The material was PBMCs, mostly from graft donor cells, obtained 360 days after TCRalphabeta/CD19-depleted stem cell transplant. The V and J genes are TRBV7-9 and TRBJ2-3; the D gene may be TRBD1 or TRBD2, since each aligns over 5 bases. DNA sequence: TGTGCCAGCAGCTCAGGGACGAATACGCAGTATTTT. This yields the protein CASSSGTNTQYF.